What follows are 17 T cell receptor beta chains derived from one specimen sequenced in a study of blood T cells in healthy people across ages. Through a sample-barcoded 5' primer and a J-beta primer mix, a second PCR was run for roughly 6 to 11 cycles. TCRdb re-analysed the 5' RACE reads in MiXCR, keeping a single row per CDR3 protein. The sample lists 600,000 to 1,000,000 distinct CDR3 sequences; 58% were seen once. The sample was blood. Receptors were obtained from a man under 40 in good health.

V usage is TRBV19 and J usage is TRBJ1-2; D is uncertain. CDR1 is LNHDA, CDR2 SQIVND, per germline (reference sequence). CDR3 size: 14 residues. Trimming took off 6 bases at V and 4 bases at J, with 15 bases between the two ends. This CDR3 reads CASRRGNGFYGYTF. The CDR3 DNA reads as TGTGCCAGTAGGCGCGGCAATGGGTTCTATGGCTACACCTTC.

V is TRBV3-1 and J is TRBJ2-7; D call uncertain. The CDR3 is made up of 11 amino acids. The germline V gene encodes CDR1 LGHDT and CDR2 YNNKEL (reference sequence). Trimming took 6 bases from V and 5 from J, leaving 8 bases between them. The DNA of the CDR3 is TGTGCCAGCAGGAAAAGCGACGAGCAGTACTTC. Translation: CASRKSDEQYF.

This clonotype showed up just a few times. V and J are TRBV27 and TRBJ2-7; 7 bases are shared with TRBD1. The CDR3 loop spans 13 amino acids. CDR1 is MNHEY and CDR2 is SMNVEV in the germline V gene (reference sequence). Losses at the gene ends were 7 bases for V and 6 bases for J; bases not matched to a gene: 9. The CDR3 protein is CASICTGEPEQYF. The CDR3 nucleotides read TGTGCCAGCATCTGTACAGGGGAGCCCGAGCAGTACTTC.

This sequence joins TRBV6-1 and TRBJ2-7, with no clear D. Germline V gene lookup returns CDR1 MNHNS and CDR2 SASEGT. This CDR3 comprises 14 residues. Trimming shortened V by 5 bases and J by 4 bases, and 15 bases separated the two germline ends. The chain's CDR3 is CASSTPVGLYEQYF. CDR3 nucleotides: TGTGCCAGCAGTACTCCGGTCGGGTTGTACGAGCAGTACTTC.

Only a few counts were recorded for this clonotype. The gene calls are TRBV5-6 and TRBJ2-5; D not certain. The CDR3 is 12 amino acids. Germline CDR1 is SGHDT and CDR2 is YYEEEE. Between the trimmed V and J ends, which lost 5 bases and 5 bases, there was a span of 10 bases. Written as DNA, the CDR3 is TGTGCCAGCAGTAGGAGTCCGGAGACCCAGTACTTC. Its translation: CASSRSPETQYF.

The chain recombines TRBV28 with TRBJ2-5, with D maybe TRBD2 (5 bases). Trimming took off 2 bases at V and 4 bases at J, with 8 bases between the two ends. Germline V lookup: CDR1 MDHEN, CDR2 SYDVKM. This CDR3 comprises 13 residues. The CDR3 sequence is CASSLRGVETQYF. The CDR3 coding sequence is TGTGCCAGCAGTTTACGGGGAGTAGAGACCCAGTACTTC.

The genes are TRBV25-1 and TRBJ1-5, with D unresolved. This CDR3 is 12 amino acids long. V was trimmed by 4 bases and J by 4 bases, leaving 5 bases between them. Per germline, CDR1 MGHDK and CDR2 SYGVNS. For the CDR3, the DNA is TGTGCCAGCAGTGGCATGAATCAGCCCCAGCATTTT. Amino acids: CASSGMNQPQHF.

V and J are TRBV12-3 or TRBV12-4 and TRBJ1-4; weak D call: TRBD1 (6 bases). Between the trimmed V and J ends, which lost 6 bases and 7 bases, there was a span of 18 bases. This CDR3 region has 15 residues. CDR3 in DNA: TGTGCCAGCAGCTGGGGATCGGGGGGCGGTGAAAAACTGTTTTTT. Its translation: CASSWGSGGGEKLFF.

Ten or more counts support this clonotype. The chain uses TRBV12-3 or TRBV12-4 and TRBJ2-5; tentatively, D is TRBD1 or TRBD2 (5 bases each). V was clipped by 6 bases and J by 5 bases, with 13 bases between them. The CDR3 loop spans 13 amino acids. CDR3 protein: CASSLRGRETQYF. The CDR3 bases are TGTGCCAGCAGCTTGAGGGGTAGGGAGACCCAGTACTTC.

V gene TRBV12-3 or TRBV12-4 combines with J gene TRBJ1-1; 7 positions agree with TRBD1. This CDR3 is 13 amino acids long. With V trimmed by 3 bases and J by 10 bases, 8 bases remained unmatched. CDR3 in amino acids: CASSFGQVGVAFF. CDR3 DNA sequence: TGTGCCAGCAGTTTCGGACAGGTTGGTGTAGCTTTCTTT.

V gene TRBV6-5 combines with J gene TRBJ1-1; the match to TRBD1 covers 7 bases. This CDR3 contains 15 residues. Germline-derived CDR1 and CDR2 are MNHEY and SVGAGI. Trimming took 7 bases from V and 4 from J; bases not matched to a gene: 12. The CDR3 here is CASKFLGQSSTEAFF. The DNA of the CDR3 is TGTGCCAGCAAATTTTTGGGACAGAGTAGCACTGAAGCTTTCTTT.

The V and J genes are TRBV29-1 and TRBJ2-5; TRBD1 or TRBD2 may be the D gene (5 bases each). The CDR3 covers 14 residues. V was pared by 3 bases and J by 1 base, with 12 bases between. In germline, CDR1 is SQVTM, CDR2 ANQGSEA. CDR3 loop: CSVDGAGSQETQYF. The CDR3 region has the DNA TGCAGCGTTGATGGGGCAGGGAGCCAAGAGACCCAGTACTTC.

This clonotype has only a few counts. V is TRBV11-2 and J is TRBJ2-1; TRBD2 agrees at 10 bases. V gave up 5 bases and J gave up 8 bases; unmatched junction bases: 9. This CDR3 spans 15 amino acids. Germline loops: CDR1 SGHAT, CDR2 FQNNGV. The CDR3 reads CASSRSGGAWYEQFF. CDR3 nucleotides: TGTGCCAGCAGCCGGAGCGGGGGGGCTTGGTATGAGCAGTTCTTC.

The gene calls are TRBV7-8 and TRBJ2-7; TRBD2 matches at 12 bases. Germline V lookup: CDR1 SGHVS, CDR2 FQNEAQ. Trimming removed 5 bases from V and 4 bases from J; junction bases left unmatched: 6. This CDR3 region has 15 residues. The CDR3 bases are TGTGCCAGCAGCGATAGGACTAGCGGGACTTACGAGCAGTACTTC. Protein product: CASSDRTSGTYEQYF. The full variable domain, completed using reference TRBV7-8 and TRBJ2-7, is GAGVSQSPRYKVAKRGQDVALRCDPISGHVSLFWYQQALGQGPEFLTYFQNEAQLDKSGLPSDRFFAERPEGSVSTLKIQRTQQEDSAVYLCASSDRTSGTYEQYFGPGTRLTVT.

This clonotype was seen more than once but under ten times. V usage is TRBV29-1 and J usage is TRBJ2-5, with 13 positions matching TRBD2. Germline V gives CDR1 SQVTM, CDR2 ANQGSEA. The CDR3 contains 13 residues. J gave up 11 bases and V 4 bases, and 7 bases lay outside the gene matches. The CDR3 loop reads CSVGLAGGYEQYF. The CDR3 DNA reads TGCAGCGTTGGACTAGCGGGAGGTTATGAGCAGTACTTC.

This clonotype was detected once. The chain carries TRBV20-1 and TRBJ2-7; D remains ambiguous. The germline CDR1 and CDR2 sequences are DFQATT and SNEGSKA (reference sequence). The CDR3 loop spans 13 amino acids. V gave up 2 bases and J gave up 2 bases, with 10 bases separating them. The CDR3 DNA reads as TGCAGTGCTAGAAAGGCTCTTACCTACGAGCAGTACTTC. Its protein is CSARKALTYEQYF.

The rearrangement joins TRBV7-9 to TRBJ2-1; 12 bases are a match to TRBD1. V lost 8 bases and J lost 9; bases outside the gene matches: 5. The CDR3 is made up of 13 amino acids. Germline CDR1 is SEHNR and CDR2 is FQNEAQ (reference sequence). CDR3: CASRDRGHGEQFF. The CDR3 DNA sequence: TGTGCCAGCCGGGACAGGGGGCACGGTGAGCAGTTCTTC.